The clone carrying this TCR beta chain was detected only once. The entry originates in a study of cytomegalovirus exposure and HLA in healthy donors. The CDR3 is 15 amino acids. V lost 5 bases and J 8 bases, leaving 19 bases between the germline ends. The V gene's germline CDR1 is SGHVS and CDR2 FQNEAQ. With 60 Vbeta and 13 Jbeta primers, the PCR was carried out. Assay: immunoSEQ multiplex PCR; the TCRdb copy retains only in-frame clones and omits some. The repertoire holds roughly 180,000 clones, with 84% as singletons. J is TRBJ1-5 and V is TRBV7-8; maybe TRBD1 (6 bases). Sequenced: PBMCs. This TCR derives from a boy between 10 and 17 years old in good health and CMV-seronegative. In DNA form, the CDR3 reads TGTGCCAGCAGCCGGACCGGGACACCTAGGGAGCCCCAGCATTTT. It specifies CASSRTGTPREPQHF. The whole variable domain, remainder taken from reference TRBV7-8 and TRBJ1-5, is GAGVSQSPRYKVAKRGQDVALRCDPISGHVSLFWYQQALGQGPEFLTYFQNEAQLDKSGLPSDRFFAERPEGSVSTLKIQRTQQEDSAVYLCASSRTGTPREPQHFGDGTRLSIL.